The 13 T cell receptor beta chains in this list originate from one sample, sequenced in a study of radiotherapy plus CTLA-4 blockade in lung cancer. The table came from immunoSEQ multiplex PCR; TCRdb's copy has only in-frame clones and leaves some out. The repertoire has some 34,000 clones, 72% of them found once; the top ten carry approximately 11%. The starting material was peripheral blood, obtained from a patient treated with radiotherapy plus ipilimumab. All receptors derive from a human donor with non-small cell lung cancer who had stable disease on radiotherapy plus ipilimumab.

This clone was observed a few times. The chain has TRBV27 and TRBJ2-1, with 15 bases identical to TRBD2. V lost 3 bases, J lost 7 bases, and 1 base stayed unmatched. Germline CDR1 is MNHEY and CDR2 is SMNVEV (reference sequence). The CDR3 consists of 15 residues. CDR3 sequence (DNA): TGTGCCAGCAGTTTGGGGACTAGCGGGGGGAATGAGCAGTTCTTC. Translated, it gives CASSLGTSGGNEQFF.

The J gene is TRBJ1-4, the V gene TRBV7-8, with 7 bases matching TRBD1. The CDR3 loop spans 14 amino acids. CDR1 is SGHVS and CDR2 is FQNEAQ in the germline V gene. Trimming cost V 5 bases and J 8 bases; bases outside gene matches: 8. The CDR3 DNA follows: TGTGCCAGCAGCCTCGGACAGGCGGGGGAAAAACTGTTTTTT. It encodes CASSLGQAGEKLFF.

The J gene is TRBJ1-6, the V gene TRBV7-2, with D unresolved. CDR3 length equals 14 residues. V lost 6 bases to trimming and J lost 0 bases, with 6 bases between them. CDR1 and CDR2 (germline): SGHTA, FQGNSA. CDR3 nucleotides: TGTGCCAGCAGTAACACCTCCTATAATTCACCCCTCCACTTT. It yields the protein CASSNTSYNSPLHF. The full variable domain, in which reference TRBV7-2 and TRBJ1-6 provide the parts outside the CDR3, is GAGVSQSPSNKVTEKGKDVELRCDPISGHTALYWYRQSLGQGLEFLIYFQGNSAPDKSGLPSDRFSAERTGGSVSTLTIQRTQQEDSAVYLCASSNTSYNSPLHFGNGTRLTVT.

The chain couples TRBV28 to TRBJ1-4, with D hard to call. The germline V gene has CDR1 MDHEN and CDR2 SYDVKM. The CDR3 covers 12 residues. Trimming left V 4 bases short and J 7 bases short, with 7 bases between. CDR3 bases: TGTGCCAGCAGTTCTCAGGTTGAAAAACTGTTTTTT. Protein: CASSSQVEKLFF. Based on the CDR3 plus reference TRBV28 and TRBJ1-4, the full variable domain is DVKVTQSSRYLVKRTGEKVFLECVQDMDHENMFWYRQDPGLGLRLIYFSYDVKMKEKGDIPEGYSVSREKKERFSLILESASTNQTSMYLCASSSQVEKLFFGSGTQLSVL.

The chain is built from TRBV11-2 and TRBJ1-2, with 8 bases lining up with TRBD1. Germline assignment: CDR1 SGHAT and CDR2 FQNNGV. The junction had 4 bases not matched to a gene; V was cut back by 2 bases and J by 8 bases. This CDR3 comprises 13 residues. The CDR3 loop reads CASSLRQGIGYTF. The CDR3 DNA reads TGTGCCAGCAGCTTACGACAGGGGATAGGCTACACCTTC.

DNA of the CDR3: TGTGCTAGTGGCCGGGGGGTGGAGAGTCGGACAGATACGCAGTATTTT. Translating it yields CASGRGVESRTDTQYF. V usage is TRBV12-5 and J usage is TRBJ2-3; TRBD2 matches at 7 bases. Per germline, CDR1 LGHNT and CDR2 FRNRAP. CDR3 length: 16 amino acids. V lost 6 bases, J lost 3 bases, and 12 bases stayed unmatched.

This clone was seen only once. V usage is TRBV6-5 and J usage is TRBJ2-1; D perhaps matches TRBD2 (5 bases). The length of the CDR3 is 15 residues. The V gene's germline CDR1 is MNHEY and CDR2 SVGAGI. Trimming took 6 bases from V and 0 from J, leaving 12 bases between them. The chain's CDR3 is CASRPPGFSYNEQFF. For the CDR3, the DNA is TGTGCCAGCAGACCACCGGGGTTCTCCTACAATGAGCAGTTCTTC.

V gene TRBV7-8 combines with J gene TRBJ1-2, with TRBD1 matching over 8 bases. Germline loops: CDR1 SGHVS, CDR2 FQNEAQ. Losses at the gene ends were 5 bases for V and 4 bases for J; bases not matched to a gene: 3. There are 13 residues in the CDR3. CDR3 protein: CASSATGGYGYTF. The CDR3 DNA reads TGTGCCAGCAGCGCCACAGGGGGCTATGGCTACACCTTC.

The rearrangement links TRBV5-1 to TRBJ2-7, with 8 bases identical to TRBD1. CDR3 length equals 14 residues. The V gene end was trimmed by 3 bases and the J gene end by 5 bases; junction bases not matched to a gene: 7. Germline loops: CDR1 SGHRS, CDR2 YFSETQ. DNA of the CDR3: TGCGCCAGCAGCTATAAGGACAGGGCGGACGAGCAGTACTTC. It translates to CASSYKDRADEQYF.

V and J are TRBV11-2 and TRBJ2-7, with a tentative D call TRBD2 (5 bases). The length of the CDR3 is 13 residues. CDR1 SGHAT and CDR2 FQNNGV come from the germline V gene. Trimming took 7 bases from V and 6 from J, leaving 16 bases between them. The CDR3 loop is CASTSRGSGEQYF. Written as DNA, the CDR3 is TGTGCCAGCACCTCCCGAGGGTCTGGCGAGCAGTACTTC.

In its sample, this clone was seen a few times. The V gene is TRBV29-1, the J gene TRBJ1-3; D might be TRBD1 (6 bases). Trimming cost V 6 bases and J 14 bases, with 20 bases left between them. Germline V gene data show CDR1 as SQVTM and CDR2 as ANQGSEA. The CDR3 consists of 12 residues. DNA for the CDR3: TGCAGCGTCCGACTGGACAGCGGTGCGGTATATTTT. It specifies CSVRLDSGAVYF.

This chain connects TRBV5-1 to TRBJ2-2; 9 nucleotides align to TRBD1. This CDR3 contains 15 residues. Per the germline V gene, CDR1 is SGHRS and CDR2 is YFSETQ. With 5 bases clipped from V and 5 bases from J, the junction kept 7 bases outside the gene matches. CDR3 nucleotides: TGCGCCAGCAGGGGGCGACAGGGGGATACCGGGGAGCTGTTTTTT. Translated: CASRGRQGDTGELFF.

This chain links TRBV5-8 with TRBJ1-5; a possible D gene is TRBD1 (5 bases). The length of the CDR3 is 16 residues. Trimming removed 0 bases at V and 2 bases at J, with 12 bases between. The germline V gene has CDR1 SGHTS and CDR2 YDEGEE. CDR3 amino acids: CASSLVRGGGNQPQHF. The DNA for the CDR3 is TGTGCCAGCAGCTTGGTAAGGGGAGGGGGCAATCAGCCCCAGCATTTT.